These 26 T cell receptor beta chains were sequenced from one sample in a study of blood T cell repertoires in COVID-19 (TCRdb year 2020). The method behind the library was the immunoSEQ multiplex PCR assay. TCRdb retrieved this table from immuneACCESS and kept in-frame rearrangements only. Not all clones are present; in checked studies, unresolved V genes account for under half, and no reason is known for the remainder. Present in this sample are under 150,000 clones, around three quarters of which were seen just once. The biggest ten clones account for around 4.4% of the sample. What was sequenced was peripheral blood. These receptors originate from a man aged 55 to 70 with acute or convalescent COVID-19.

The V and J genes are TRBV6-2 or TRBV6-3 and TRBJ1-6; D is unclear. V was clipped by 6 bases and J by 6 bases, with 18 bases between them. There are 16 residues in the CDR3. Looked up from germline, CDR1 is MNHEY and CDR2 is SVGEGT. In nucleotides, the CDR3 is TGTGCCAGCAGCCAAAGCCGACAAAACTTTAATTCACCCCTCCACTTT. Translating it yields CASSQSRQNFNSPLHF.

Worth noting for this clone: This same CDR3 is encoded by further DNA sequences in the sample. The V gene is TRBV6-6, the J gene TRBJ1-4; TRBD1 matches 9 bases. This CDR3 comprises 13 residues. V was pared by 2 bases and J by 8 bases, with 0 bases of the junction left unmatched. The germline CDR1 and CDR2 sequences are MNHNY and SVGAGI (reference sequence). Here the CDR3 reads CASSYGTGEKLFF. DNA for the CDR3: TGTGCCAGCAGTTACGGGACAGGGGAAAAACTGTTTTTT.

The chain employs TRBV7-2 and TRBJ2-5; 7 bases line up with TRBD1. The CDR3 sequence is 14 residues long. CDR1 is SGHTA, CDR2 FQGNSA, per germline. The V gene end was trimmed by 6 bases and the J gene end by 5 bases; junction bases not matched to a gene: 9. The CDR3 region is CASSYRGLKETQYF. The CDR3 region has the DNA TGTGCCAGCAGTTACAGGGGTCTTAAGGAGACCCAGTACTTC.

The chain combines TRBV5-6 with TRBJ1-4; 10 bases fit TRBD1. The junction had 1 base not matched to a gene; V was cut back by 4 bases and J by 1 base. The CDR3 covers 15 residues. The V gene's germline CDR1 is SGHDT and CDR2 YYEEEE. The CDR3 DNA sequence: TGTGCCAGCAGCCGGGACAGGGGAACTAATGAAAAACTGTTTTTT. This sequence encodes CASSRDRGTNEKLFF. Supplemented by reference TRBV5-6 and TRBJ1-4, the full variable domain reads DAGVTQSPTHLIKTRGQQVTLRCSPKSGHDTVSWYQQALGQGPQFIFQYYEEEERQRGNFPDRFSGHQFPNYSSELNVNALLLGDSALYLCASSRDRGTNEKLFFGSGTQLSVL.

The V call is TRBV19, the J call TRBJ2-5, with 7 bases identical to TRBD1. CDR3 length: 13 amino acids. V lost 3 bases to trimming and J lost 2 bases; unmatched junction nucleotides: 0. Per germline, CDR1 LNHDA and CDR2 SQIVND (reference sequence). The chain's CDR3 is CASSMGQQETQYF. CDR3 nucleotides: TGTGCCAGTAGTATGGGACAGCAAGAGACCCAGTACTTC.

As to this clone: Within the sample, other DNA sequences also encode this same CDR3. The chain is built from TRBV5-1 and TRBJ2-1, with TRBD1 identical over 11 bases. This CDR3 is 15 amino acids long. Germline loops: CDR1 SGHRS, CDR2 YFSETQ. V gave up 1 base and J gave up 7 bases; unmatched junction bases: 4. CDR3 sequence reads: CASSLRTGGGNEQFF. The CDR3 region has the DNA TGCGCCAGCAGCTTGAGGACAGGGGGCGGGAATGAGCAGTTCTTC.

This chain links TRBV6-5 with TRBJ2-7; D is perhaps TRBD2 (6 bases). V was pared by 0 bases and J by 3 bases, with 12 bases between. This CDR3 comprises 15 residues. Germline CDR1 reads MNHEY; CDR2 reads SVGAGI. CDR3 bases: TGTGCCAGCAGTTACTCGGGGGGAGGAGGCTACGAGCAGTACTTC. This sequence encodes CASSYSGGGGYEQYF.

This clone was recorded once. The CDR3 sequence: CASSQGRQGGLYEQYF. The CDR3 DNA reads as TGTGCCAGCAGCCAAGGGCGACAGGGGGGTTTATACGAGCAGTACTTC. The chain joins TRBV11-2 to TRBJ2-7, with 9 bases matching TRBD1. CDR3 length: 16 residues. The germline V gene encodes CDR1 SGHAT and CDR2 FQNNGV. J gave up 4 bases and V 5 bases, and 12 bases lay outside the gene matches.

The chain couples TRBV7-3 to TRBJ2-3; 14 bases line up with TRBD2. CDR1 SGHTA and CDR2 FQGTGA come from the germline V gene. V lost 4 bases, J lost 1 base, and 7 bases stayed unmatched. This CDR3 contains 18 residues. CDR3 nucleotide sequence: TGTGCCAGCAGCTCCGGGACTAGCGGGAGTTTTGGCACAGATACGCAGTATTTT. Residues: CASSSGTSGSFGTDTQYF. Together with reference TRBV7-3 and TRBJ2-3, the CDR3 gives the full variable domain: GAGVSQTPSNKVTEKGKYVELRCDPISGHTALYWYRQSLGQGPEFLIYFQGTGAADDSGLPNDRFFAVRPEGSVSTLKIQRTERGDSAVYLCASSSGTSGSFGTDTQYFGPGTRLTVL.

The DNA for the CDR3 is TGTGCCAGCAGCTTGGGCAGGCGGGATAATGAAAAACTGTTTTTT. This codes for CASSLGRRDNEKLFF. This chain uses TRBV5-6 with TRBJ1-4; D unclear. The ends were cut back, 0 bases at V and 4 bases at J, with 10 bases in the middle. The CDR3 runs to 15 residues. Per the germline V gene, CDR1 is SGHDT and CDR2 is YYEEEE.

The chain links TRBV19 to TRBJ2-3; 11 nucleotides align to TRBD1. The V segment lost 6 bases and the J segment 6 bases; nucleotides outside the gene matches: 8. Germline V gene sequence: CDR1 LNHDA, CDR2 SQIVND (reference sequence). The CDR3 consists of 15 residues. CDR3 nucleotides: TGTGCCAGTAGCCACCGGGACAGGGGGACGGATACGCAGTATTTT. It is translated as CASSHRDRGTDTQYF.

This chain links TRBV11-3 with TRBJ2-1; D might be TRBD2 (6 bases). Germline V lookup: CDR1 SGHNT, CDR2 YENEEA. The CDR3 extends over 14 amino acids. Trimming shortened V by 2 bases and J by 5 bases, and 10 bases separated the two germline ends. CDR3 loop: CASSLTGGDNEQFF. CDR3 sequence (DNA): TGTGCCAGCAGCTTAACCGGGGGAGACAATGAGCAGTTCTTC.

This sequence joins TRBV28 and TRBJ2-2; 14 nucleotides match TRBD2. From germline, CDR1 is MDHEN and CDR2 SYDVKM. The CDR3 covers 18 residues. Unmatched junction bases numbered 12, after V lost 6 bases and J lost 6 bases. CDR3 protein: CASSPTSGRAQGAGELFF. The CDR3 DNA reads as TGTGCCAGCAGCCCGACTAGCGGGAGGGCCCAGGGGGCCGGGGAGCTGTTTTTT.

This rearrangement joins TRBV10-1 to TRBJ2-3; no clear D gene. The CDR3 is made up of 11 amino acids. CDR1 and CDR2 (germline): WNHNN, SYGVQD (reference sequence). V lost 5 bases and J lost 4, with 4 bases in between. Here the CDR3 reads CASSLADTQYF. CDR3 bases: TGCGCCAGCAGTTTAGCAGATACGCAGTATTTT.

The gene calls are TRBV18 and TRBJ2-1, with 15 bases that match TRBD2. Trimming removed 5 bases from V and 7 bases from J; junction bases left unmatched: 6. The CDR3 has 16 amino acids. From germline, CDR1 is KGHSH and CDR2 LQKENI. The CDR3 nucleotides read TGTGCCAGCTCAGCGGGACTAGCGGGAGGAGGGAATGAGCAGTTCTTC. Its protein product is CASSAGLAGGGNEQFF.

This chain links TRBV7-8 with TRBJ1-1; tentatively, D is TRBD1 (5 bases). V lost 6 bases and J 4 bases, leaving 15 bases between the germline ends. The germline V gene has CDR1 SGHVS and CDR2 FQNEAQ. The length of the CDR3 is 14 residues. The CDR3 reads CASRPDRTATEAFF. CDR3 nucleotides: TGTGCCAGCAGACCCGACAGAACGGCCACTGAAGCTTTCTTT.

The chain couples TRBV10-3 to TRBJ1-1, with a tentative D call TRBD1 (6 bases). The V and J ends lost 7 bases and 5 bases respectively, with 14 bases between them. This CDR3 spans 13 amino acids. CDR1 is ENHRY and CDR2 is SYGVKD in the germline V gene. CDR3 sequence reads: CAITPGVWTEAFF. Here the CDR3 DNA reads TGTGCCATCACTCCAGGGGTTTGGACTGAAGCTTTCTTT.

The V and J genes are TRBV12-5 and TRBJ2-7, with TRBD2 matching 11 bases. The CDR3 is made up of 15 amino acids. Germline V CDR1 and CDR2: LGHNT, FRNRAP. V trimming: 4 bases; J trimming: 4 bases; junction bases outside the gene matches: 6. In nucleotides, the CDR3 is TGTGCTAGTGGTTGGGCGCTAGCGGGAGGTTACGAGCAGTACTTC. It is translated as CASGWALAGGYEQYF.

This clone appeared many times. V gene TRBV5-1 combines with J gene TRBJ2-3; unclear D gene. The V end lost 3 bases, the J end lost 0 bases, and 8 bases lay between the germline ends. The germline V gene encodes CDR1 SGHRS and CDR2 YFSETQ. The CDR3 loop spans 14 amino acids. The CDR3 reads CASSSQQSTDTQYF. CDR3 DNA sequence: TGCGCCAGCAGCTCGCAACAGAGCACAGATACGCAGTATTTT.

The gene calls are TRBV3-1 (or the pseudogene TRBV3-2) and TRBJ2-2; 8 bases are shared with TRBD1. There are 16 residues in the CDR3. The germline V gene has CDR1 LGHDT and CDR2 YNNKEL (reference sequence). The ends lost 4 bases at V and 3 bases at J; junction bases unmatched: 7. CDR3 amino acids: CASSPRTGSDTGELFF. The CDR3 DNA follows: TGTGCCAGCAGCCCCCGGACAGGGTCGGACACCGGGGAGCTGTTTTTT.

This chain joins TRBV19 and TRBJ1-5, with TRBD1 matching 9 bases. Germline V gene sequence: CDR1 LNHDA, CDR2 SQIVND (reference sequence). Trimming removed 0 bases from V and 6 bases from J; junction bases left unmatched: 3. The CDR3 totals 15 residues. The CDR3 DNA follows: TGTGCCAGTAGTATAGAGGGGACAGGGTCTCAGCCCCAGCATTTT. It translates to CASSIEGTGSQPQHF.

The gene calls are TRBV19 and TRBJ2-5; D is undetermined. This CDR3 region has 13 residues. CDR1 is LNHDA and CDR2 is SQIVND in the germline V gene (reference sequence). V gave up 5 bases and J gave up 2 bases, with 9 bases separating them. The DNA for the CDR3 is TGTGCCAGTAGTGAACAGATACAAGAGACCCAGTACTTC. It codes for CASSEQIQETQYF.

This clone was seen more than once but under ten times. This chain uses TRBV25-1 with TRBJ2-7, with D possibly TRBD2 on 6 matching bases. Germline lookup yields CDR1 MGHDK and CDR2 SYGVNS. V was cut by 4 bases and J by 5 bases, with 21 bases left in between. This CDR3 has 16 amino acids. The CDR3 DNA sequence: TGTGCCAGCAGTGGCTCCCCCGGATTGACTAGTCACGAGCAGTACTTC. Its translation: CASSGSPGLTSHEQYF.

The chain combines TRBV5-4 with TRBJ2-1; 7 bases are shared with TRBD2. Per germline, CDR1 SGHNT and CDR2 YYREEE (reference sequence). The CDR3 runs 15 residues. The J segment lost 2 bases and the V segment lost 8 bases, leaving 10 bases of the junction unmatched. DNA for the CDR3: TGTGCCAGTGCTAGCGGACATCCCACCTACAATGAGCAGTTCTTC. Translation gives CASASGHPTYNEQFF.

This clone was seen a few times. J is TRBJ2-7 and V is TRBV7-7; TRBD2 aligns across 8 bases. The germline V gene has CDR1 SSHAT and CDR2 FNYEAQ (reference sequence). The CDR3 runs 14 residues. The trim removed 5 bases at V and 5 bases at J, leaving 8 bases unmatched. The CDR3 region is CASSSRGLADEQYF. The CDR3 DNA reads TGTGCCAGCAGCAGTAGAGGACTAGCTGACGAGCAGTACTTC.

Only one count was recorded for this clone. The CDR3 region has the DNA TGTGCCAGCAGCCAAGAAGGACAGGGAGGAACAGATACGCAGTATTTT. This sequence encodes CASSQEGQGGTDTQYF. V and J are TRBV3-1 (or the pseudogene TRBV3-2) and TRBJ2-3; the match to TRBD1 covers 8 bases. CDR3 size: 16 residues. V dropped 0 bases and J dropped 3; count of bases not matched to a gene: 5. CDR1 is LGHDT, CDR2 YNNKEL, per germline (reference sequence).